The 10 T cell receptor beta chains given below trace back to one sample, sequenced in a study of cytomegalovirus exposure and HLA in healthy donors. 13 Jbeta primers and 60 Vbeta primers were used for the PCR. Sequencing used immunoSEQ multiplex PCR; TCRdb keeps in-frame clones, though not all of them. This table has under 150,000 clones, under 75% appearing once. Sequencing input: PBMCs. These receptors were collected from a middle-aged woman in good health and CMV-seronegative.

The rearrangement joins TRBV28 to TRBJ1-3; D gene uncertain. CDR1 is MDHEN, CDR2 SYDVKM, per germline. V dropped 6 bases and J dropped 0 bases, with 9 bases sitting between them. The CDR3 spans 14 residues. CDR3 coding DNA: TGTGCCAGCAGCCCGGGAGGCTCTGGAAACACCATATATTTT. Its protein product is CASSPGGSGNTIYF. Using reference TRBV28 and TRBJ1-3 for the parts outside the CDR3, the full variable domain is DVKVTQSSRYLVKRTGEKVFLECVQDMDHENMFWYRQDPGLGLRLIYFSYDVKMKEKGDIPEGYSVSREKKERFSLILESASTNQTSMYLCASSPGGSGNTIYFGEGSWLTVV.

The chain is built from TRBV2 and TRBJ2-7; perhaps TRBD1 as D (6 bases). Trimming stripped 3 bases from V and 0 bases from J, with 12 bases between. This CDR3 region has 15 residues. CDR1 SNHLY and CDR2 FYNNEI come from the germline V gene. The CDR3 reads CASSDWTESSYEQYF. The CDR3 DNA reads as TGTGCCAGCAGTGACTGGACAGAGAGCTCCTACGAGCAGTACTTC.

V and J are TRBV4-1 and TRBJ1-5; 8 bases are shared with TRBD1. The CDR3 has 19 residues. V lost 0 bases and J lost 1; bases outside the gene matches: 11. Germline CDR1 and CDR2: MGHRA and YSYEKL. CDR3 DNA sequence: TGCGCCAGCAGCCAAGAGAGGGACAGGACTTTCGGAAGCAATCAGCCCCAGCATTTT. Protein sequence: CASSQERDRTFGSNQPQHF.

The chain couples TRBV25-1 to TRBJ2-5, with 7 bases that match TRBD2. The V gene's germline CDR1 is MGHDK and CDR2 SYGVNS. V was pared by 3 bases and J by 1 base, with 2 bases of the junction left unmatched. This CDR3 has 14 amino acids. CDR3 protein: CASSEGGAQETQYF. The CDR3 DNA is TGTGCCAGCAGTGAGGGAGGGGCCCAAGAGACCCAGTACTTC.

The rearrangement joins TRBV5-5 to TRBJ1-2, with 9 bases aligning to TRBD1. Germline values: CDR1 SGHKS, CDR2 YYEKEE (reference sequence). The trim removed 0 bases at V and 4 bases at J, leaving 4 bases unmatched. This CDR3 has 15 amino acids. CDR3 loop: CASSLAGQGAYGYTF. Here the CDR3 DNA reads TGTGCCAGCAGCTTGGCGGGACAGGGAGCCTATGGCTACACCTTC.

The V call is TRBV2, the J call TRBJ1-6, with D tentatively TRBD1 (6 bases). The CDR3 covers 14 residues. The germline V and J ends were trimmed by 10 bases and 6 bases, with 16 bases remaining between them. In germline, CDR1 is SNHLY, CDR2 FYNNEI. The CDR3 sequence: CATARDTGNSPLHF. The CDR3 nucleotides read TGTGCCACAGCCCGGGACACTGGTAATTCACCCCTCCACTTT.

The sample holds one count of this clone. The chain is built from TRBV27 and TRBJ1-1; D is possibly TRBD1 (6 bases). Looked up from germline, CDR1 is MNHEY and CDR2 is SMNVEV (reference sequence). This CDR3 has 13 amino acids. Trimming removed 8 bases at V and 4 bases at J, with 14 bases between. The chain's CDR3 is CASWSTGPTEAFF. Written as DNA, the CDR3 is TGTGCCAGCTGGTCCACAGGGCCCACTGAAGCTTTCTTT.

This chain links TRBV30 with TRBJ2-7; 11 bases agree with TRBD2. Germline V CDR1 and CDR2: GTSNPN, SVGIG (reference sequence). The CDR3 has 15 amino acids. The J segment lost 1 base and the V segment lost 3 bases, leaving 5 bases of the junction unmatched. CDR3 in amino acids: CAWRILAGVSYEQYF. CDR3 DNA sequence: TGTGCCTGGAGGATACTAGCGGGGGTTTCCTACGAGCAGTACTTC.

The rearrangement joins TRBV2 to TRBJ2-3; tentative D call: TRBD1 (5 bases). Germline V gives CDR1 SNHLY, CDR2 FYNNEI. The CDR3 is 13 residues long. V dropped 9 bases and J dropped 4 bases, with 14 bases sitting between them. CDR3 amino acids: CASFWGSPDTQYF. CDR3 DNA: TGTGCCAGTTTTTGGGGCAGCCCAGATACGCAGTATTTT.

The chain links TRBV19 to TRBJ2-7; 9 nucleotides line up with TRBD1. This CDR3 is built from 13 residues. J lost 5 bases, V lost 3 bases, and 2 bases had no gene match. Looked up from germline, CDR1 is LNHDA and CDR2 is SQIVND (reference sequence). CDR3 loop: CASSIGQGNEQYF. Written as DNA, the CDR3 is TGTGCCAGTAGTATTGGACAGGGGAACGAGCAGTACTTC.